Shown below are 13 T cell receptor beta chains from a single sample sequenced in a study of T cells in Graves' hyperthyroidism and ophthalmopathy. Amplification yielded TCR beta CDR3 regions, with RNA transcripts as the source. An initial round of RT-PCR targeting the TCR CDR3 relied on the HTBI primer set. TCRdb reanalysed the multiplex PCR reads using MiXCR and keeps one entry per CDR3 protein. This table holds roughly 580,000 distinct CDR3 sequences, about 45% found once. Sequenced material: peripheral blood or thyroid tissue (not recorded which). Every receptor here comes from a woman aged 18-35 years with Graves' hyperthyroidism.

This clonotype was picked up one time. This chain uses TRBV25-1 with TRBJ2-5; possibly TRBD2 for D (5 bases). The CDR3 consists of 17 residues. The V and J ends lost 7 bases and 2 bases respectively, with 23 bases between them. Germline CDR1 is MGHDK and CDR2 is SYGVNS. The CDR3 protein is CASILGREGSFQETQYF. CDR3 nucleotides: TGTGCCAGCATCCTCGGCCGTGAGGGCAGCTTTCAAGAGACCCAGTACTTC.

This rearrangement joins TRBV29-1 to TRBJ2-7; D is uncertain. The V gene's germline CDR1 is SQVTM and CDR2 ANQGSEA. This CDR3 has 12 residues. The V end lost 3 bases, the J end lost 5 bases, and 11 bases lay between the germline ends. The CDR3 region has the DNA TGCAGCGTTGACGGTCTGGGGAACGAGCAGTACTTC. As protein: CSVDGLGNEQYF.

The V gene is TRBV12-3 or TRBV12-4, the J gene TRBJ1-6, with 10 bases matching TRBD1. V shed 3 bases, J shed 11 bases, and the junction held 7 bases outside the gene matches. This CDR3 spans 15 amino acids. The CDR3 DNA is TGTGCCAGCAGTTTGCGGACAGGGGGAGGAACACCCCTCCACTTT. Encoded protein: CASSLRTGGGTPLHF.

This clonotype occurred a few times. This chain joins TRBV16 and TRBJ2-7; a possible D gene is TRBD2 (5 bases). V was clipped by 4 bases and J by 0 bases, with 13 bases between them. Germline V gene sequence: CDR1 KGHSY, CDR2 FQNENV. This CDR3 has 15 residues. The CDR3 protein is CASSRPRASSYEQYF. The CDR3 DNA is TGTGCCAGCAGCCGTCCGCGGGCAAGCTCCTACGAGCAGTACTTC.

This rearrangement joins TRBV7-2 to TRBJ2-7; D is uncertain. The CDR3 is 14 residues long. The V gene lost 5 bases and the J gene lost 5 bases, with 16 bases spanning the gap. The germline gives CDR1 SGHTA, CDR2 FQGNSA. The CDR3 loop is CASSRTHGAHEQYF. As DNA, the CDR3 is TGTGCCAGCAGCCGGACGCACGGCGCCCACGAGCAGTACTTC.

This clonotype was counted between two and nine times. The chain has TRBV20-1 and TRBJ2-6; D remains ambiguous. The length of the CDR3 is 15 residues. Germline V CDR1 and CDR2: DFQATT, SNEGSKA (reference sequence). Trimming removed 1 base at V and 0 bases at J, with 7 bases between. This CDR3 reads CSARVPGSGANVLTF. The CDR3 DNA reads TGCAGTGCTAGAGTGCCAGGCTCTGGGGCCAACGTCCTGACTTTC.

The CDR3 is CASSQDGGLGNQPQHF. For the CDR3, the DNA is TGTGCCAGCAGCCAAGATGGGGGACTGGGCAATCAGCCCCAGCATTTT. The chain links TRBV2 to TRBJ1-5; the D gene is possibly TRBD1 (5 bases). V shed 6 bases and J shed 2 bases, with 17 bases lying between them. The CDR3 spans 16 residues. The germline V gene has CDR1 SNHLY and CDR2 FYNNEI.

The chain links TRBV2 to TRBJ1-1; the D gene is possibly TRBD1 (5 bases). The germline gives CDR1 SNHLY, CDR2 FYNNEI. V lost 3 bases and J lost 6, with 8 bases in between. CDR3 length: 12 amino acids. The CDR3 spells CASSDEGSEAFF. For the CDR3, the DNA is TGTGCCAGCAGTGATGAGGGGTCTGAAGCTTTCTTT.

There are many counts of this clonotype. This chain links TRBV2 with TRBJ1-2; D not resolved. The CDR3 has 15 residues. The germline V and J ends were trimmed by 4 bases and 8 bases, with 20 bases remaining between them. Germline V lookup: CDR1 SNHLY, CDR2 FYNNEI. The CDR3 DNA reads as TGTGCCAGCAGTGGTGAAGGCACCCGATTGGGGGGCTACACCTTC. Translation: CASSGEGTRLGGYTF.

V and J are TRBV20-1 and TRBJ2-5; 14 nucleotides align to TRBD2. CDR1 DFQATT and CDR2 SNEGSKA come from the germline V gene (reference sequence). This CDR3 region has 14 residues. The V gene end was trimmed by 6 bases and the J gene end by 3 bases; junction bases not matched to a gene: 3. The CDR3 nucleotides read TGCAGTGCCCCGGGACTAGCGGGAGAAGAGACCCAGTACTTC. Protein sequence: CSAPGLAGEETQYF.

This clonotype has more than one count but fewer than ten. This chain connects TRBV7-3 to TRBJ2-7, with 10 nucleotides matching TRBD2. Germline-derived CDR1 and CDR2 are SGHTA and FQGTGA. The trim removed 2 bases at V and 2 bases at J, leaving 3 bases unmatched. This CDR3 region has 15 residues. CDR3 protein: CASSLLAGVAYEQYF. In DNA form, the CDR3 reads TGTGCCAGCAGCTTACTAGCGGGAGTAGCCTACGAGCAGTACTTC.

The gene calls are TRBV12-3 or TRBV12-4 and TRBJ1-4; 10 nucleotides match TRBD1. The CDR3 extends over 12 amino acids. The junction had 3 bases not matched to a gene; V was cut back by 11 bases and J by 6 bases. Here the CDR3 reads CALGQGDEKLFF. For the CDR3, the DNA is TGTGCCCTTGGACAGGGGGATGAAAAACTGTTTTTT.

The chain combines TRBV29-1 with TRBJ1-1; D is unclear. The CDR3 has 13 residues. Trimming stripped 4 bases from V and 4 bases from J, with 13 bases between. The germline CDR1 and CDR2 sequences are SQVTM and ANQGSEA. The DNA for the CDR3 is TGCAGCGTTGCACAGTCGAGCTCCACTGAAGCTTTCTTT. Encoded protein: CSVAQSSSTEAFF. Using reference TRBV29-1 and TRBJ1-1 for the parts outside the CDR3, the full variable domain is SAVISQKPSRDICQRGTSLTIQCQVDSQVTMMFWYRQQPGQSLTLIATANQGSEATYESGFVIDKFPISRPNLTFSTLTVSNMSPEDSSIYLCSVAQSSSTEAFFGQGTRLTVV.